The 3 T cell receptor beta chains given below trace back to one sample, sequenced in a study of CD8 T cells in Susac syndrome. With random hexamers, 0.5 to 1 ug RNA was reverse transcribed. TCRdb re-called the immunoSEQ multiplex PCR reads with MiXCR, one entry per CDR3 protein. The sample shows 150,000 or so distinct CDR3 sequences, around 94% of them seen only once. Sequencing input: CD4+ T cells from PBMCs. The receptors derive from a human donor in good health.

This clonotype was recorded only once. The chain joins TRBV4-3 to TRBJ1-1; D unresolved. Germline CDR1 LGHNA, CDR2 YSLEER. Trimming shortened V by 1 base and J by 3 bases, and 12 bases separated the two germline ends. The CDR3 is made up of 15 amino acids. In nucleotides, the CDR3 is TGCGCCAGCAGCCAAGGCGAAGAGGAGGACACTGAAGCTTTCTTT. It is translated as CASSQGEEEDTEAFF.

This chain connects TRBV20-1 to TRBJ2-5; TRBD2 aligns across 7 bases. The CDR3 is made up of 13 amino acids. J gave up 1 base and V 3 bases, and 2 bases lay outside the gene matches. Germline loops: CDR1 DFQATT, CDR2 SNEGSKA (reference sequence). The CDR3 DNA reads TGCAGTGCTAGTCGCGGGAGCCAAGAGACCCAGTACTTC. It specifies CSASRGSQETQYF.

The chain uses TRBV6-2 or TRBV6-3 and TRBJ2-7; no clear D. This CDR3 is 12 amino acids long. Trimming cost V 2 bases and J 9 bases, with 11 bases left between them. From germline, CDR1 is MNHEY and CDR2 SVGEGT. CDR3: CASSYPHVSQYF. CDR3 sequence (DNA): TGTGCCAGCAGTTACCCCCATGTCTCGCAGTACTTC.